This section outlines one T cell receptor beta chain sequence together with its context. Germline V gene sequence: CDR1 MNHEY, CDR2 SMNVEV (reference sequence). The CDR3 runs 15 residues. Trimming cost V 6 bases and J 1 base; bases outside gene matches: 7. The data were taken from a study of cytotoxic CD8 clonotypes in ibrutinib-treated CLL. Produced via immunoSEQ multiplex PCR; TCRdb's table is partial and in-frame only. The sample includes over 200,000 clones, more than 70% of them seen just once. Sequencing used PBMCs, obtained after 12 months of ibrutinib treatment. This receptor was obtained from a human donor with chronic lymphocytic leukemia. The rearrangement uses TRBV27 and TRBJ1-1; 8 nucleotides line up with TRBD1. CDR3 nucleotides: TGTGCCAGCAGACGGGGGACAGGCTGGAACACTGAAGCTTTCTTT. Encoded protein: CASRRGTGWNTEAFF.